What follows are 21 T cell receptor beta chains derived from one specimen sequenced in a study of blood T cell repertoires in COVID-19. The data were produced by immunoSEQ multiplex PCR, yet TCRdb's version contains in-frame clones alone and is incomplete. The sample shows about 130,000 clones, almost 85% of them seen only once. The sample consisted of peripheral blood. Receptors originate from a human donor in a cohort sampled during active COVID-19.

This clone came up a few times. The chain has TRBV6-2 or TRBV6-3 and TRBJ1-6, with unresolved D. Between the trimmed V and J ends, which lost 5 bases and 0 bases, there was a span of 5 bases. The CDR3 is 14 residues long. Germline V gene data show CDR1 as MNHEY and CDR2 as SVGEGT. The CDR3, as DNA: TGTGCCAGCAGTGCCGGCTCCTATAATTCACCCCTCCACTTT. Translated: CASSAGSYNSPLHF.

The gene calls are TRBV5-1 and TRBJ1-2; 7 bases are a match to TRBD1. CDR3 length: 13 amino acids. Germline V gene sequence: CDR1 SGHRS, CDR2 YFSETQ. The ends lost 0 bases at V and 7 bases at J; junction bases unmatched: 3. The CDR3 DNA reads TGCGCCAGCAGCTTGGGACAGGGATTTGGCTACACCTTC. Residues: CASSLGQGFGYTF.

The chain has TRBV5-1 and TRBJ2-3; 8 bases are a match to TRBD2. This CDR3 is 18 amino acids long. Germline CDR1 SGHRS, CDR2 YFSETQ. V lost 5 bases, J lost 2 bases, and 16 bases stayed unmatched. The CDR3 here is CASSSRGSAGGYTDTQYF. The CDR3 DNA reads TGCGCCAGCAGTTCCCGGGGGTCGGCGGGGGGTTACACAGATACGCAGTATTTT.

CDR3 DNA: TGTGCCTGGGGGGACACTCGCTACGAGCAGTACTTC. Translation gives CAWGDTRYEQYF. V is TRBV30 and J is TRBJ2-7, with TRBD1 as a possible D gene (6 bases). The CDR3 totals 12 residues. Germline lookup yields CDR1 GTSNPN and CDR2 SVGIG (reference sequence). Trimming cost V 5 bases and J 3 bases, with 11 bases left between them.

This clone appeared a few times. The gene calls are TRBV20-1 and TRBJ2-5, with no clear D. The CDR3 is 10 amino acids. CDR1 and CDR2 (germline): DFQATT, SNEGSKA (reference sequence). Deletions cut 3 bases from V and 4 bases from J, with 3 bases between. The CDR3 DNA reads TGCAGTGCTAGGCGAGAGACCCAGTACTTC. It is translated as CSARRETQYF.

The chain is built from TRBV19 and TRBJ2-5, with a possible D match to TRBD2 (5 bases). The ends were cut back, 5 bases at V and 2 bases at J, with 15 bases in the middle. The CDR3 loop spans 15 amino acids. The germline V gene encodes CDR1 LNHDA and CDR2 SQIVND (reference sequence). CDR3 in DNA: TGTGCCAGTAGTGATATCCCGGGCGGGCAAGAGACCCAGTACTTC. Encoded protein: CASSDIPGGQETQYF.

The chain combines TRBV5-4 with TRBJ1-2; TRBD1 matches at 9 bases. The V and J ends lost 0 bases and 7 bases, in that order; junction bases with no gene match: 7. Germline CDR1 reads SGHNT; CDR2 reads YYREEE (reference sequence). This CDR3 comprises 15 residues. The CDR3 coding sequence is TGTGCCAGCAGCTTGGCCGGACAGGGGTATGGTGGCTACACCTTC. This codes for CASSLAGQGYGGYTF.

The CDR3: CASSLSRTSYNEQFF. The CDR3 DNA sequence: TGTGCCAGCAGTTTATCCAGGACATCCTACAATGAGCAGTTCTTC. The chain uses TRBV27 and TRBJ2-1, with a weak D call TRBD1 (5 bases). CDR3 size: 15 residues. V was pared by 0 bases and J by 1 base, with 7 bases between. CDR1 and CDR2 from the germline V gene are MNHEY and SMNVEV (reference sequence).

V gene TRBV6-5 combines with J gene TRBJ2-1, with D possibly TRBD1 on 6 matching bases. Trimming shortened V by 8 bases and J by 4 bases, and 15 bases separated the two germline ends. Germline CDR1 and CDR2: MNHEY and SVGAGI. This CDR3 comprises 14 residues. CDR3 residues: CASAEQGIYNEQFF. DNA of the CDR3: TGTGCCAGCGCCGAACAGGGAATTTACAATGAGCAGTTCTTC.

In its sample, this clone was seen a few times. The V gene is TRBV19, the J gene TRBJ1-1, with a possible D match to TRBD1 (5 bases). Trimming removed 3 bases from V and 5 bases from J, with 10 bases in between. Germline V CDR1 and CDR2: LNHDA, SQIVND (reference sequence). The CDR3 sequence is 13 residues long. The CDR3 region is CASSIRQGTEAFF. DNA of the CDR3: TGTGCCAGTAGTATTCGGCAGGGAACTGAAGCTTTCTTT.

The V and J genes are TRBV20-1 and TRBJ1-4; no clear D gene. V was trimmed by 3 bases and J by 8 bases, leaving 13 bases between them. Per germline, CDR1 DFQATT and CDR2 SNEGSKA (reference sequence). This CDR3 is 13 amino acids long. CDR3 loop: CSASGLSGEKLFF. The CDR3 DNA reads as TGCAGTGCTAGTGGACTATCAGGAGAAAAACTGTTTTTT.

This chain connects TRBV5-6 to TRBJ1-2; D may be TRBD1 (5 bases). The CDR3 has 14 residues. The V gene lost 0 bases and the J gene lost 1 base, with 7 bases spanning the gap. CDR1 is SGHDT and CDR2 is YYEEEE in the germline V gene. The CDR3 loop is CASSLGQYNYGYTF. The DNA for the CDR3 is TGTGCCAGCAGCTTGGGACAGTATAACTATGGCTACACCTTC.

This chain connects TRBV4-1 to TRBJ1-1, with 9 bases lining up with TRBD1. V was pared by 4 bases and J by 0 bases, with 15 bases of the junction left unmatched. The CDR3 has 19 residues. Germline-derived CDR1 and CDR2 are MGHRA and YSYEKL. CDR3 in DNA: TGCGCCAGCAGCCCAAGCTTGACAGGGGGAACGGGGGTGAACACTGAAGCTTTCTTT. Its protein is CASSPSLTGGTGVNTEAFF.

The chain couples TRBV28 to TRBJ1-4; 9 nucleotides align to TRBD1. The junction had 10 bases not matched to a gene; V was cut back by 6 bases and J by 8 bases. The germline gives CDR1 MDHEN, CDR2 SYDVKM. This CDR3 is 15 amino acids long. The DNA for the CDR3 is TGTGCCAGCAGCCGCGGAGGACAGGGGTACGAAAAACTGTTTTTT. This sequence encodes CASSRGGQGYEKLFF.

The gene calls are TRBV7-7 and TRBJ1-1, with 8 bases identical to TRBD1. Germline V gene lookup returns CDR1 SSHAT and CDR2 FNYEAQ (reference sequence). The V gene end was trimmed by 4 bases and the J gene end by 4 bases; junction bases not matched to a gene: 8. This CDR3 comprises 15 residues. As DNA, the CDR3 is TGTGCCAGCAGCTCAGTGGGACAGGCTCGCACTGAAGCTTTCTTT. Its protein product is CASSSVGQARTEAFF.

This clone was seen more than once but under ten times. The V gene is TRBV5-1, the J gene TRBJ1-1; 7 nucleotides align to TRBD1. The V gene's germline CDR1 is SGHRS and CDR2 YFSETQ. Trimming cost V 6 bases and J 3 bases; bases outside gene matches: 11. The CDR3 contains 15 residues. CDR3 residues: CASTEGQSEDTEAFF. The CDR3 nucleotides read TGCGCCAGCACCGAGGGACAGTCCGAGGACACTGAAGCTTTCTTT.

The rearrangement links TRBV7-9 to TRBJ2-5; 11 bases match TRBD1. This CDR3 spans 16 amino acids. Trimming took 6 bases from V and 5 from J; bases not matched to a gene: 11. Germline assignment: CDR1 SEHNR and CDR2 FQNEAQ (reference sequence). CDR3 in DNA: TGTGCCAGCAGTATTTCCGGGACAGGGGGTGGGGAGACCCAGTACTTC. Protein: CASSISGTGGGETQYF.

In this sample, this clone turned up a few times. The chain couples TRBV7-2 to TRBJ1-3, with D possibly being TRBD1 (6 bases). The V and J ends lost 5 bases and 3 bases respectively, with 11 bases between them. The CDR3 loop spans 14 amino acids. Germline lookup yields CDR1 SGHTA and CDR2 FQGNSA. The CDR3 nucleotides read TGTGCCAGCAGCCCAGGGGCAAGTGGAAACACCATATATTTT. It encodes CASSPGASGNTIYF.

As for this clone: A much larger clone differs by one base, so this may be a read error. This chain connects TRBV12-3 or TRBV12-4 to TRBJ2-7; 7 bases align to TRBD1. V gave up 5 bases and J gave up 1 base; unmatched junction bases: 2. This CDR3 comprises 13 residues. CDR3: CASSAQGSYEQYF. CDR3 coding DNA: TGTGCCAGCAGTGCACAGGGGTCCTACGAGCAGTACTTC.

The gene calls are TRBV18 and TRBJ1-1, with TRBD1 matching over 9 bases. This CDR3 is 15 amino acids long. J was trimmed by 1 base and V by 3 bases; bases with no gene match: 3. Germline lookup yields CDR1 KGHSH and CDR2 LQKENI. The CDR3 is CASSPTDRGNTEAFF. CDR3 nucleotide sequence: TGTGCCAGCTCACCGACGGACAGGGGGAACACTGAAGCTTTCTTT. Variable domain in full (rest from reference TRBV18 and TRBJ1-1): NAGVMQNPRHLVRRRGQEARLRCSPMKGHSHVYWYRQLPEEGLKFMVYLQKENIIDESGMPKERFSAEFPKEGPSILRIQQVVRGDSAAYFCASSPTDRGNTEAFFGQGTRLTVV.

The chain couples TRBV21-1 to TRBJ1-4; TRBD1, the D gene given by the table, was not confirmed from the DNA. TRBV21-1 is a listed pseudogene. This CDR3 is 15 amino acids long. The CDR3 bases are TGTGCCAGCAGCAAAGTCGAACAGGGGGTAAGAAAAACTGTTTTT. Protein sequence: CASSKVEQGVRKTVF.